What follows are 21 T cell receptor beta chains derived from one specimen sequenced in a study of molecular identifiers for immune sequencing clone quantification. A single record per CDR3 protein comes from TCRdb applying MiXCR to the PCR reads. This sample has over 600,000 distinct CDR3 sequences, with 15% to 20% found just once. Specimen: naive CD8+ T cells from blood, with Jurkat cell RNA spiked in. Subset here: FACS-sorted CD8+CD4-CCR7+CD45RA+ naive T cells. The source of these receptors is a human donor in good health. Some libraries in this study had Jurkat cell RNA spiked in.

This clonotype was counted many times. The V and J genes are TRBV29-1 and TRBJ1-4; a possible D gene is TRBD1 (6 bases). There are 20 residues in the CDR3. Trimming stripped 0 bases from V and 8 bases from J, with 31 bases between. Germline values: CDR1 SQVTM, CDR2 ANQGSEA. CDR3 protein: CSVEDPDRGGGEMTYEKLFF. Here the CDR3 DNA reads TGCAGCGTTGAAGATCCCGACCGAGGAGGGGGGGAAATGACATACGAAAAACTGTTTTTT.

There are many counts of this clonotype. For the CDR3, the DNA is TGTGCCTGGAGTGTGGGGAACACCGGGGAGCTGTTTTTT. This gives the protein CAWSVGNTGELFF. The V and J genes are TRBV30 and TRBJ2-2; no firm D call. V was trimmed by 0 bases and J by 1 base, leaving 3 bases between them. Germline-derived CDR1 and CDR2 are GTSNPN and SVGIG (reference sequence). The CDR3 runs to 13 residues.

The chain uses TRBV11-2 and TRBJ2-1; 13 bases are a match to TRBD2. CDR1 SGHAT and CDR2 FQNNGV come from the germline V gene. This CDR3 is 21 amino acids long. J was trimmed by 0 bases and V by 0 bases; bases with no gene match: 11. CDR3 residues: CASSLDWVTSGGQSSYNEQFF. The CDR3 nucleotides read TGTGCCAGCAGCTTAGATTGGGTGACTAGCGGGGGGCAAAGCTCCTACAATGAGCAGTTCTTC.

There are many counts of this clonotype. The chain is built from TRBV4-1 and TRBJ2-3, with a weak D call TRBD1 (5 bases). With 0 bases removed from V and 5 bases from J, the gap between germline ends came to 15 bases. The germline V gene encodes CDR1 MGHRA and CDR2 YSYEKL. This CDR3 comprises 16 residues. The CDR3 loop reads CASSQDIGQGLDTQYF. In DNA, the CDR3 is TGCGCCAGCAGCCAAGATATCGGCCAGGGTTTAGATACGCAGTATTTT.

Remarks on this clonotype: Just one base apart from a much larger clone, this may be a read error. The chain combines TRBV5-3 with TRBJ2-2; TRBD1 aligns across 11 bases. TRBV5-3 is designated an ORF whose function remains uncertain. This CDR3 comprises 17 residues. After removal of 8 bases from V and 0 bases from J, the junction contained 9 bases not matched to a gene. This CDR3 reads CASSKDRGHANTGELFF. The CDR3 DNA reads as TGTGCCAGCAGCAAGGACAGGGGGCATGCGAACACCGGGGAGCTGTTTTTT.

This clonotype was detected many times. This chain links TRBV5-1 with TRBJ2-5; 10 bases line up with TRBD1. The CDR3 spans 15 residues. In germline, CDR1 is SGHRS, CDR2 YFSETQ. With 5 bases clipped from V and 4 bases from J, the junction kept 8 bases outside the gene matches. CDR3 amino acids: CASRNGTGERETQYF. In DNA, the CDR3 is TGCGCCAGCAGGAACGGGACAGGGGAGAGAGAGACCCAGTACTTC. Using reference TRBV5-1 and TRBJ2-5 for the parts outside the CDR3, the full variable domain is KAGVTQTPRYLIKTRGQQVTLSCSPISGHRSVSWYQQTPGQGLQFLFEYFSETQRNKGNFPGRFSGRQFSNSRSEMNVSTLELGDSALYLCASRNGTGERETQYFGPGTRLLVL.

Ten or more counts support this clonotype. The chain couples TRBV24-1 to TRBJ2-3, with 12 nucleotides matching TRBD2. V lost 2 bases and J lost 0; bases outside the gene matches: 5. CDR1 is KGHDR and CDR2 is SFDVKD in the germline V gene. The CDR3 has 18 residues. CDR3 in DNA: TGTGCCACCAGTGATTCGACTAGCGGGGGCCTTAGCACAGATACGCAGTATTTT. Amino acid sequence: CATSDSTSGGLSTDTQYF.

The chain couples TRBV7-9 to TRBJ2-2; unclear D gene. The CDR3 extends over 12 amino acids. V lost 4 bases and J 7 bases, leaving 7 bases between the germline ends. CDR1 and CDR2 from the germline V gene are SEHNR and FQNEAQ (reference sequence). CDR3 nucleotides: TGTGCCAGCAGCTCCGTGGGCGGGGAGCTGTTTTTT. Residues: CASSSVGGELFF.

Details on this clonotype: A far larger clone lies a single base away; this is likely a read error. The chain joins TRBV7-9 to TRBJ1-5; D remains ambiguous. This CDR3 is 14 amino acids long. Germline assignment: CDR1 SEHNR and CDR2 FQNEAQ (reference sequence). The CDR3 reads CASSSGYSNRPQHF. CDR3 DNA: TGTGCCAGCAGCTCCGGATATAGCAATCGGCCCCAGCATTTT.

A note on this clonotype: This sequence may be a read error, since a much larger clone differs from it by one base. V gene TRBV7-3 combines with J gene TRBJ2-3, with D tentatively TRBD2 (6 bases). This CDR3 spans 14 amino acids. Germline CDR1 is SGHTA and CDR2 is FQGTGA. The CDR3 DNA follows: TGTGCCGGCAGCTTAAGTGCTAGCGCAGATACGCAGTATTTT. This encodes CAGSLSASADTQYF.

Regarding this clonotype: A much larger clone lies one base from this, so it may be a read error. The CDR3 carries no conserved terminal phenylalanine or tryptophan, so it likely arises from a read error. V and J are TRBV7-9 and TRBJ1-1, with TRBD1 as a possible D gene (5 bases). Germline-derived CDR1 and CDR2 are SEHNR and FQNEAQ (reference sequence). This CDR3 has 11 amino acids. Trimming removed 9 bases from V and 5 bases from J, with 10 bases in between. CDR3 coding DNA: TGTGCCAGTTTGTGGGGGACTGAAGCTTTCTCT. Translated, it gives CASLWGTEAFS.

This clonotype occurred many times. J is TRBJ2-5 and V is TRBV27; the match to TRBD1 covers 10 bases. The CDR3 length is 15 residues. The junction had 8 bases not matched to a gene; V was cut back by 5 bases and J by 5 bases. Per the germline V gene, CDR1 is MNHEY and CDR2 is SMNVEV (reference sequence). CDR3 in DNA: TGTGCCAGCAGTCCGATGACAGGGGGCTGGGAGACCCAGTACTTC. Protein sequence: CASSPMTGGWETQYF.

This clonotype has a count of ten or more. This chain links TRBV28 with TRBJ2-5; D is undetermined. Germline loops: CDR1 MDHEN, CDR2 SYDVKM. V was cut by 5 bases and J by 1 base, with 8 bases left in between. The CDR3 spans 13 residues. CDR3 DNA: TGTGCCAGCAGTCCAGTAGGCCAAGAGACCCAGTACTTC. Encoded protein: CASSPVGQETQYF.

In its sample, this clonotype was seen many times. The rearrangement joins TRBV10-3 to TRBJ2-3; 11 nucleotides agree with TRBD1. The CDR3 is 17 residues long. The germline CDR1 and CDR2 sequences are ENHRY and SYGVKD. J was trimmed by 5 bases and V by 8 bases; bases with no gene match: 15. The CDR3 protein is CAIDSEGTGGPEDTQYF. The DNA for the CDR3 is TGTGCCATCGACTCCGAAGGGACAGGGGGTCCGGAAGATACGCAGTATTTT.

The chain links TRBV5-6 to TRBJ2-5; TRBD1 is a possible D gene (6 bases). Germline values: CDR1 SGHDT, CDR2 YYEEEE. V lost 4 bases, J lost 1 base, and 14 bases lay in between. CDR3 length: 15 amino acids. CDR3 in amino acids: CASSADRTRQETQYF. CDR3 DNA: TGTGCCAGCAGCGCGGACAGAACTCGCCAAGAGACCCAGTACTTC.

This clonotype was observed many times. The V call is TRBV7-9, the J call TRBJ2-3; D is perhaps TRBD2 (6 bases). With 6 bases removed from V and 0 bases from J, the gap between germline ends came to 28 bases. From germline, CDR1 is SEHNR and CDR2 FQNEAQ (reference sequence). There are 20 residues in the CDR3. CDR3 protein: CASRGTGPRWRDLSTDTQYF. In DNA form, the CDR3 reads TGTGCCAGCAGGGGAACGGGGCCACGGTGGCGGGACCTCAGCACAGATACGCAGTATTTT. Combining the CDR3 with reference TRBV7-9 and TRBJ2-3 gives the whole variable domain DTGVSQNPRHKITKRGQNVTFRCDPISEHNRLYWYRQTLGQGPEFLTYFQNEAQLEKSRLLSDRFSAERPKGSFSTLEIQRTEQGDSAMYLCASRGTGPRWRDLSTDTQYFGPGTRLTVL.

Many counts were recorded for this clonotype. The chain employs TRBV20-1 and TRBJ2-7; D perhaps matches TRBD1 (6 bases). Germline values: CDR1 DFQATT, CDR2 SNEGSKA (reference sequence). The V end was cut by 1 base, the J end by 5 bases, with 12 bases between. The length of the CDR3 is 13 residues. The CDR3 sequence: CSARVGGLHEQYF. DNA for the CDR3: TGCAGTGCTAGAGTTGGGGGCCTCCACGAGCAGTACTTC.

The chain couples TRBV18 to TRBJ2-7, with TRBD1 identical over 11 bases. This CDR3 region has 16 residues. The germline V gene encodes CDR1 KGHSH and CDR2 LQKENI. The V segment lost 0 bases and the J segment 0 bases; nucleotides outside the gene matches: 1. The CDR3 sequence is CASSPPDRGHSYEQYF. The CDR3 DNA reads as TGTGCCAGCTCACCACCGGACAGGGGGCACTCCTACGAGCAGTACTTC.

This clonotype occurred many times. The rearrangement links TRBV20-1 to TRBJ2-7; 10 bases match TRBD2. CDR1 DFQATT and CDR2 SNEGSKA come from the germline V gene (reference sequence). The V segment lost 3 bases and the J segment 1 base; nucleotides outside the gene matches: 3. The CDR3 has 14 amino acids. The CDR3 is CSARYSGGSYEQYF. CDR3 sequence (DNA): TGCAGTGCTAGGTATAGCGGGGGGTCCTACGAGCAGTACTTC.

This clonotype was counted ten times or more. The gene calls are TRBV29-1 and TRBJ1-4; perhaps TRBD1 as D (6 bases). The V and J ends lost 0 bases and 0 bases respectively, with 11 bases between them. Germline V gene lookup returns CDR1 SQVTM and CDR2 ANQGSEA. CDR3 length: 16 amino acids. The CDR3 DNA sequence: TGCAGCGTTGAAGAGGGGGGGCTCGCAACTAATGAAAAACTGTTTTTT. Protein product: CSVEEGGLATNEKLFF.

The chain links TRBV12-3 or TRBV12-4 to TRBJ2-7, with unresolved D. The CDR3 covers 13 residues. V gave up 4 bases and J gave up 5 bases, with 12 bases separating them. The CDR3 spells CASSSERHHEQYF. CDR3 bases: TGTGCCAGCAGTTCGGAGCGCCATCACGAGCAGTACTTC.